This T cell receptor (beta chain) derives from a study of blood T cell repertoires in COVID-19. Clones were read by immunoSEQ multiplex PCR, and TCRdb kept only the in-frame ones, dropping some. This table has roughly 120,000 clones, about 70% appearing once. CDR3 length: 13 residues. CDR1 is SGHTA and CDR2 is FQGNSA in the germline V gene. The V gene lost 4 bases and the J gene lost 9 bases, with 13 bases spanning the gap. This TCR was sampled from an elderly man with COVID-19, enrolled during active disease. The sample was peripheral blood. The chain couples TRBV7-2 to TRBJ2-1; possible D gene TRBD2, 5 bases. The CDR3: CASSYSEGFEQFF. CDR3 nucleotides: TGTGCCAGCAGCTACTCTGAGGGCTTTGAGCAGTTCTTC.